Listed below are T cell receptor beta chains from one sample, sequenced in a study of blood T cell repertoires in COVID-19. The protocol was immunoSEQ multiplex PCR, while the TCRdb copy is restricted to in-frame clones and leaves out a portion. The data show about 140,000 clones, about 83% seen once. Sample: peripheral blood. These receptor sequences come from a man aged 50-60 years with acute or convalescent COVID-19. Both conserved end residues are part of each CDR3. A D gene is named only where the DNA matches it firmly. Size tells how often a clone was seen (once, few, many) or the class of an expanded clone, and some rows leave it out.

D gene: TRBD1; clone size: few; V gene: TRBV24-1; J gene: TRBJ1-5; CDR3 DNA: TGTGCCACCAGTGAGCGGGACAGGGACGGTCAGCCCCAGCATTTT; CDR3 protein: CATSERDRDGQPQHF
D gene: NA; clone size: NA; V gene: TRBV4-1; J gene: TRBJ1-5; CDR3 DNA: TGCGCCAGCAGCCAAGAACCACCCACGGGCAATCAGCCCCAGCATTTT; CDR3 protein: CASSQEPPTGNQPQHF
D gene: TRBD1; clone size: NA; V gene: TRBV27; J gene: TRBJ1-1; CDR3 DNA: TGTGCCAGCAGTTTAACGGGACAGAGGATGAACACTGAAGCTTTCTTT; CDR3 protein: CASSLTGQRMNTEAFF
D gene: TRBD1; clone size: NA; V gene: TRBV11-2; J gene: TRBJ2-1; CDR3 DNA: TGTGCCAGCAGCACCCGACAGGGATCAAATGAGCAGTTCTTC; CDR3 protein: CASSTRQGSNEQFF
D gene: TRBD1; clone size: NA; V gene: TRBV10-3; J gene: TRBJ2-2; CDR3 DNA: TGTGCCGCCTCAGGGACAGGGGTTACCGGGGAGCTGTTTTTT; CDR3 protein: CAASGTGVTGELFF
D gene: NA; clone size: NA; V gene: TRBV5-1; J gene: TRBJ1-2; CDR3 DNA: TGCGCCAGCAGCGTGGAGGCGGGTAGGGGCTACACCTTC; CDR3 protein: CASSVEAGRGYTF
D gene: TRBD2; clone size: NA; V gene: TRBV5-5; J gene: TRBJ2-3; CDR3 DNA: TGTGCCAGCAGCCTCCGACTAGCGGGGGGGCCGACAGATACGCAGTATTTT; CDR3 protein: CASSLRLAGGPTDTQYF
D gene: NA; clone size: NA; V gene: TRBV5-1; J gene: TRBJ2-2; CDR3 DNA: TGCGCCAGCAGCTTCAGGGGATCGGACACCGGGGAGCTGTTTTTT; CDR3 protein: CASSFRGSDTGELFF
D gene: NA; clone size: NA; V gene: TRBV18; J gene: TRBJ2-5; CDR3 DNA: TGTGCCAGCTCACGCGGAGAGACCCAGTACTTC; CDR3 protein: CASSRGETQYF
D gene: TRBD1; clone size: NA; V gene: TRBV5-4; J gene: TRBJ2-2; CDR3 DNA: TGTGCCAGCAGCTACGGGACAGGGGACGGCACCGGGGAGCTGTTTTTT; CDR3 protein: CASSYGTGDGTGELFF
D gene: NA; clone size: NA; V gene: TRBV4-2; J gene: TRBJ2-7; CDR3 DNA: TGTGCCAGCAGCCAAGTCGAGGGCACCTACGAGCAGTACTTC; CDR3 protein: CASSQVEGTYEQYF
D gene: NA; clone size: few; V gene: TRBV6-5; J gene: TRBJ1-2; CDR3 DNA: TGTGCCAGCAGTTACAGCCGAACAGGGACCTCCGGCTACACCTTC; CDR3 protein: CASSYSRTGTSGYTF
D gene: NA; clone size: NA; V gene: TRBV5-1; J gene: TRBJ2-1; CDR3 DNA: TGCGCCAGCAGCTTGGGTGGAGACTACAATGAGCAGTTCTTC; CDR3 protein: CASSLGGDYNEQFF
D gene: NA; clone size: NA; V gene: TRBV19; J gene: TRBJ1-5; CDR3 DNA: TGTGCCAGTAGGTCCGGAGGACGGATTAGCAATCAGCCCCAGCATTTT; CDR3 protein: CASRSGGRISNQPQHF
D gene: NA; clone size: NA; V gene: TRBV5-1; J gene: TRBJ1-3; CDR3 DNA: TGCGCCAGCAGCCCGGCCGTGGGGGCACGAGGAAACACCATATATTTT; CDR3 protein: CASSPAVGARGNTIYF
D gene: NA; clone size: NA; V gene: TRBV21-1; J gene: TRBJ2-3; CDR3 DNA: TGTGCCGGATATTGGACAGGGGACAAGGGATCGCAGTATTTT; CDR3 protein: CAGYWTGDKGSQYF
D gene: TRBD1; clone size: NA; V gene: TRBV12-5; J gene: TRBJ2-3; CDR3 DNA: TGTGCTAGTGGTTTGACGCGACAGGGTATAATGACAGATACGCAGTATTTT; CDR3 protein: CASGLTRQGIMTDTQYF
D gene: NA; clone size: NA; V gene: TRBV5-1; J gene: TRBJ1-4; CDR3 DNA: TGCGCCAGCAGCTCTGCAACTAATGAAAAACTGTTTTTT; CDR3 protein: CASSSATNEKLFF
D gene: NA; clone size: NA; V gene: TRBV19; J gene: TRBJ1-3; CDR3 DNA: TGTGCCACCTGGGAGGACACCATATATTTT; CDR3 protein: CATWEDTIYF
D gene: NA; clone size: NA; V gene: TRBV28; J gene: TRBJ1-3; CDR3 DNA: TGTGCCAGCAGTTTACCCTATGGAAACACCATATATTTT; CDR3 protein: CASSLPYGNTIYF
D gene: NA; clone size: NA; V gene: TRBV7-2; J gene: TRBJ2-5; CDR3 DNA: TGTGCCAGCAGCCCAGGGCCCGGGGAGACCCAGTACTTC; CDR3 protein: CASSPGPGETQYF
D gene: TRBD1; clone size: once; V gene: TRBV7-8; J gene: TRBJ1-1; CDR3 DNA: TGTGCCAGCGGGGACAGGGGGGGCGTAAGAACCCGTGACACTGAAGCTTTCTTT; CDR3 protein: CASGDRGGVRTRDTEAFF
D gene: NA; clone size: NA; V gene: TRBV15; J gene: TRBJ2-3; CDR3 DNA: TGTGCCACGCGGGAGGCAGGGGGTGGGTCAGATACGCAGTATTTT; CDR3 protein: CATREAGGGSDTQYF
D gene: NA; clone size: NA; V gene: TRBV3-1/TRBV3-2; J gene: TRBJ1-1; CDR3 DNA: TGTGCCAGCAGCCCGACAACACTCCACACTGAAGCTTTCTTT; CDR3 protein: CASSPTTLHTEAFF
D gene: NA; clone size: few; V gene: TRBV7-8; J gene: TRBJ2-3; CDR3 DNA: TGTGCCAGCAGCCCCAGCAGGCGGGGGCTCCAACGCACAGATACGCAGTATTTT; CDR3 protein: CASSPSRRGLQRTDTQYF
D gene: TRBD1; clone size: few; V gene: TRBV30; J gene: TRBJ1-6; CDR3 DNA: TGTGCCTGGAGGGTCACCCGAGCCGGACAGGGGGGAAGTTCACCCCTCCACTTT; CDR3 protein: CAWRVTRAGQGGSSPLHF
D gene: NA; clone size: NA; V gene: TRBV30; J gene: TRBJ1-1; CDR3 DNA: TGTGCCTGGAGTGTACCACCGCGGGAAGGAGCTTTCTTT; CDR3 protein: CAWSVPPREGAFF
D gene: TRBD1; clone size: NA; V gene: TRBV19; J gene: TRBJ2-7; CDR3 DNA: TGTGCCAGTAGTACCCTTCAGGGGACAGGGGTACGCGAGCAGTACTTC; CDR3 protein: CASSTLQGTGVREQYF
D gene: NA; clone size: NA; V gene: TRBV19; J gene: TRBJ1-6; CDR3 DNA: TGTGCCAGTAGTCGGGACTTATCATCACCCCTCCACTTT; CDR3 protein: CASSRDLSSPLHF
D gene: TRBD1; clone size: NA; V gene: TRBV5-1; J gene: TRBJ2-7; CDR3 DNA: TGCGCCAGCAGACGGGGAACCGGGACAGGGAAGACCTACGAGCAGTACTTC; CDR3 protein: CASRRGTGTGKTYEQYF